A single sample is the source of the 32 T cell receptor beta chains below, sequenced in a study of blood T cells in healthy people across ages. Through a sample-barcoded 5' primer and a J-beta primer mix, a second PCR was run for roughly 6 to 12 cycles. MiXCR was run by TCRdb on the 5' RACE reads, yielding one entry per CDR3 protein. The profile shows some 900,000 distinct CDR3 sequences, under 30% of them singletons. The sample was blood. These receptors were collected from a woman older than 75 in good health.

The chain links TRBV18 to TRBJ1-2; 9 bases align to TRBD1. Germline lookup yields CDR1 KGHSH and CDR2 LQKENI. Losses at the gene ends were 0 bases for V and 7 bases for J; bases not matched to a gene: 6. The CDR3 spans 15 residues. CDR3 protein: CASSPPGQGSSGYTF. CDR3 in DNA: TGTGCCAGCTCACCACCGGGACAGGGAAGTTCTGGCTACACCTTC.

About this clonotype itself: One end of the junction is discordant with germline, which a read error may explain. V usage is TRBV20-1 and J usage is TRBJ2-4; tentative D call: TRBD1 (5 bases). Looked up from germline, CDR1 is DFQATT and CDR2 is SNEGSKA (reference sequence). CDR3 length equals 13 residues. The CDR3 sequence is CSAGDPIGEGLIF. The DNA for the CDR3 is TGCAGTGCTGGAGACCCTATAGGGGAAGGTTTGATCTTC.

This chain uses TRBV18 with TRBJ1-1, with 7 bases fitting TRBD1. J gave up 7 bases and V 3 bases, and 8 bases lay outside the gene matches. The CDR3 length is 14 residues. CDR1 is KGHSH and CDR2 is LQKENI in the germline V gene. CDR3 residues: CASSPQGGVGEAFF. The DNA for the CDR3 is TGTGCCAGCTCACCCCAGGGGGGGGTGGGTGAAGCTTTCTTT.

The chain employs TRBV6-2 or TRBV6-3 and TRBJ2-3, with TRBD2 identical over 13 bases. Germline V lookup: CDR1 MNHEY, CDR2 SVGEGT. This CDR3 comprises 23 residues. V shed 0 bases, J shed 2 bases, and the junction held 20 bases outside the gene matches. The CDR3 DNA reads TGTGCCAGCAGTTACTCGTTAACGGGTTTTTCGGGACTAGCGGGGACTTCCACAGATACGCAGTATTTT. This translates into CASSYSLTGFSGLAGTSTDTQYF.

This clonotype has ten or more counts. The chain joins TRBV5-6 to TRBJ1-2; D uncertain. Trimming stripped 4 bases from V and 7 bases from J, with 17 bases between. Germline V lookup: CDR1 SGHDT, CDR2 YYEEEE. This CDR3 has 14 residues. In nucleotides, the CDR3 is TGTGCCAGCAGCCTCCGAGCGTCCAGCTCTGGCTACACCTTC. It translates to CASSLRASSSGYTF.

This CDR3 is CASTPGGETQYF. In DNA form, the CDR3 reads TGTGCCAGTACCCCAGGGGGAGAGACCCAGTACTTC. This chain joins TRBV2 and TRBJ2-5; 7 nucleotides line up with TRBD1. CDR3 length: 12 residues. Germline V gene sequence: CDR1 SNHLY, CDR2 FYNNEI. The junction had 5 bases not matched to a gene; V was cut back by 9 bases and J by 4 bases.

This clonotype was observed a handful of times. A much larger clone is a single base away; this may be a read error. This chain uses TRBV7-2 with TRBJ2-4; D possibly corresponds to TRBD2 (6 bases). Near its end, the DNA agrees better with TRBJ2-7, so the J call may be wrong. The CDR3 spans 17 residues. CDR1 is SGHTA and CDR2 is FQGNSA in the germline V gene. CDR3 bases: TGTGCCAGCAGCGCCCGTAAGGCGGGGCCAAGCTCCTACGAGCAGTACTTC. Translating it yields CASSARKAGPSSYEQYF.

This clonotype was recorded a few times. The rearrangement joins TRBV6-5 to TRBJ1-1, with 8 bases that match TRBD1. Trimming cost V 2 bases and J 0 bases; bases outside gene matches: 14. The germline gives CDR1 MNHEY, CDR2 SVGAGI. The CDR3 is 19 residues long. CDR3 loop: CASSYGRVGTGSMNTEAFF. The CDR3 DNA sequence: TGTGCCAGCAGTTACGGGCGCGTTGGGACAGGATCTATGAACACTGAAGCTTTCTTT.

This clonotype was detected many times. The chain couples TRBV5-1 to TRBJ2-7, with 7 bases lining up with TRBD1. The CDR3 has 14 amino acids. Germline CDR1 reads SGHRS; CDR2 reads YFSETQ. V gave up 4 bases and J gave up 5 bases; unmatched junction bases: 9. CDR3 DNA: TGCGCCAGCAGCACGGGACAGAAAGCCCACGAGCAGTACTTC. Protein product: CASSTGQKAHEQYF.

This clonotype was seen repeatedly, ten times or more. This sequence joins TRBV11-2 and TRBJ2-5; no clear D. Germline loops: CDR1 SGHAT, CDR2 FQNNGV. The CDR3 contains 14 residues. The V and J ends lost 5 bases and 5 bases respectively, with 15 bases between them. The CDR3 is CASSPVVARETQYF. The DNA of the CDR3 is TGTGCCAGCAGCCCTGTGGTTGCGAGGGAGACCCAGTACTTC.

This clonotype was observed many times. The gene calls are TRBV5-5 and TRBJ1-4; weak D call: TRBD1 (5 bases). CDR3 length: 15 residues. V lost 2 bases and J 0 bases, leaving 8 bases between the germline ends. The germline gives CDR1 SGHKS, CDR2 YYEKEE (reference sequence). Here the CDR3 reads CASSFWGSTNEKLFF. CDR3 nucleotide sequence: TGTGCCAGCAGCTTTTGGGGGTCAACTAATGAAAAACTGTTTTTT.

This clonotype came up many times. CDR3 amino acids: CASGQGAAQPQHF. CDR3 nucleotides: TGTGCCAGCGGACAGGGGGCGGCTCAGCCCCAGCATTTT. The V and J genes are TRBV12-3 or TRBV12-4 and TRBJ1-5, with 11 bases lining up with TRBD1. The J segment lost 6 bases and the V segment lost 8 bases, leaving 3 bases of the junction unmatched. CDR3 length equals 13 residues.

There are many counts of this clonotype. V and J are TRBV11-2 and TRBJ2-5, with D hard to call. The V and J ends lost 2 bases and 4 bases respectively, with 11 bases between them. CDR1 and CDR2 from the germline V gene are SGHAT and FQNNGV. The CDR3 has 14 amino acids. As DNA, the CDR3 is TGTGCCAGCAGCTTACGACCAGGCGCAGAGACCCAGTACTTC. Translation gives CASSLRPGAETQYF.

V usage is TRBV15 and J usage is TRBJ2-7; 8 bases are shared with TRBD1. CDR1 LNHNV and CDR2 YYDKDF come from the germline V gene (reference sequence). This CDR3 is built from 14 residues. The ends lost 4 bases at V and 4 bases at J; junction bases unmatched: 6. The CDR3: CATSKGQGGYEQYF. CDR3 in DNA: TGTGCCACCAGCAAAGGACAGGGTGGTTACGAGCAGTACTTC.

Comment on this clonotype: This may be a read error, as it is one base from a much larger clone. The V gene is TRBV20-1, the J gene TRBJ2-1; 8 positions match TRBD2. Looked up from germline, CDR1 is DFQATT and CDR2 is SNEGSKA (reference sequence). This CDR3 has 15 amino acids. V lost 0 bases, J lost 12 bases, and 13 bases stayed unmatched. The CDR3: CSARDPRGACYGQFF. The DNA for the CDR3 is TGCAGTGCTAGAGATCCGCGGGGGGCGTGCTACGGGCAGTTCTTC.

In its sample, this clonotype was seen a few times. The CDR3 region is CASTFSGAYTGELFF. The CDR3, as DNA: TGTGCCAGCACCTTTAGCGGGGCCTACACCGGGGAGCTGTTTTTT. The gene calls are TRBV12-3 or TRBV12-4 and TRBJ2-2, with 8 bases identical to TRBD2. The CDR3 is made up of 15 amino acids. Trimming took 7 bases from V and 3 from J; bases not matched to a gene: 7.

As regards this clonotype: Since a much larger clone is just one base distant, this may be a read error. The chain uses TRBV10-2 and TRBJ1-2, with TRBD1 identical over 8 bases. The CDR3 is 13 residues long. CDR1 is WSHSY and CDR2 is SAAADI in the germline V gene. V shed 6 bases, J shed 8 bases, and the junction held 8 bases outside the gene matches. CDR3 amino acids: CASRGDRSVGYTF. The CDR3 DNA sequence: TGCGCCAGCAGAGGGGACAGGTCTGTCGGCTACACCTTC.

The chain links TRBV12-3 or TRBV12-4 to TRBJ1-5; D ambiguous. Deletions cut 6 bases from V and 5 bases from J, with 11 bases between. CDR3 length: 13 amino acids. Written as DNA, the CDR3 is TGTGCCAGCAGGTTTAATGGAGATCAGCCCCAGCATTTT. Translating gives CASRFNGDQPQHF.

In the case of this clonotype: One junction end disagrees with the germline gene, perhaps due to a read error. The chain couples TRBV10-3 to TRBJ2-5, with 15 bases lining up with TRBD2. CDR3 size: 17 residues. Germline V gives CDR1 ENHRY, CDR2 SYGVKD. The CDR3, as DNA: TGTGCCAGCAGTTCCCGGACTAGCGGGAGGGCAGAAGAGACCCAGTACTTC. This encodes CASSSRTSGRAEETQYF.

This chain uses TRBV5-6 with TRBJ2-5, with 10 bases identical to TRBD2. V lost 0 bases to trimming and J lost 11 bases; unmatched junction nucleotides: 13. This CDR3 has 16 residues. The V gene's germline CDR1 is SGHDT and CDR2 YYEEEE. The CDR3 loop is CASSLEFSSGGNEQYF. The CDR3 coding sequence is TGTGCCAGCAGCTTGGAATTTTCTAGCGGGGGCAATGAGCAGTACTTC.

The sample holds a few counts of this clonotype. The gene calls are TRBV3-1 and TRBJ1-5; no reliable D call. V gave up 1 base and J gave up 7 bases, with 11 bases separating them. In germline, CDR1 is LGHDT, CDR2 YNNKEL (reference sequence). This CDR3 has 14 residues. CDR3 in DNA: TGTGCCAGCAGCCAAGCTCATGGAGGGCAGCCCCAGCATTTT. This codes for CASSQAHGGQPQHF.

As for this clonotype: Possible read error: a much larger clone is one base away. The chain has TRBV20-1 and TRBJ2-7; D gene ambiguous. The CDR3 consists of 15 residues. Germline lookup yields CDR1 DFQATT and CDR2 SNEGSKA (reference sequence). The CDR3 reads CSAPAPSKGPYGQYF. In DNA form, the CDR3 reads TGCAGTGCCCCGGCCCCGTCGAAGGGTCCCTACGGGCAGTACTTC.

This chain uses TRBV18 with TRBJ2-5; 7 positions match TRBD1. J lost 3 bases, V lost 1 base, and 5 bases had no gene match. There are 15 residues in the CDR3. CDR1 is KGHSH and CDR2 is LQKENI in the germline V gene. CDR3 nucleotides: TGTGCCAGCTCACCACAAGGGGGCGCGGAAGAGACCCAGTACTTC. Protein sequence: CASSPQGGAEETQYF.

This clonotype was recorded once. The chain is built from TRBV27 and TRBJ1-1; 9 nucleotides align to TRBD1. This CDR3 contains 15 residues. Germline lookup yields CDR1 MNHEY and CDR2 SMNVEV (reference sequence). The V segment lost 0 bases and the J segment 4 bases; nucleotides outside the gene matches: 3. The CDR3 region has the DNA TGTGCCAGCAGTTTATCAGGACAGGGGTGCACTGAAGCTTTCTTT. Its translation: CASSLSGQGCTEAFF.

The V gene is TRBV7-2, the J gene TRBJ2-3; 10 bases are shared with TRBD2. The CDR3 extends over 18 amino acids. Germline CDR1 and CDR2: SGHTA and FQGNSA. With V trimmed by 0 bases and J by 5 bases, 11 bases remained unmatched. The DNA of the CDR3 is TGTGCCAGCAGCTTAGCCCCCTCCAGCGGGGGGGCCTTAGATACGCAGTATTTT. This codes for CASSLAPSSGGALDTQYF. The full variable domain, with the rest looked up from reference TRBV7-2 and TRBJ2-3, is GAGVSQSPSNKVTEKGKDVELRCDPISGHTALYWYRQSLGQGLEFLIYFQGNSAPDKSGLPSDRFSAERTGGSVSTLTIQRTQQEDSAVYLCASSLAPSSGGALDTQYFGPGTRLTVL.

This clonotype appeared many times. The chain is built from TRBV19 and TRBJ2-1; 10 bases fit TRBD2. This CDR3 contains 15 residues. Germline V gene sequence: CDR1 LNHDA, CDR2 SQIVND (reference sequence). Germline trimming cut 5 bases from V and 8 bases from J; bases unmatched to any gene: 9. CDR3 protein: CASSPQRGGSYEQFF. The CDR3 coding sequence is TGTGCCAGTAGTCCCCAGCGGGGGGGCAGTTATGAGCAGTTCTTC.

Many counts were recorded for this clonotype. This rearrangement joins TRBV12-3 or TRBV12-4 to TRBJ2-7; 7 bases align to TRBD1. V was clipped by 6 bases and J by 5 bases; unmatched bases: 7. The CDR3 runs to 13 residues. CDR3 sequence: CASSPPTGDEQYF. CDR3 in DNA: TGTGCCAGCAGCCCCCCTACAGGGGACGAGCAGTACTTC.

This clonotype was counted a few times. Just one base apart from a much larger clone, this may be a read error. The chain is built from TRBV6-2 or TRBV6-3 and TRBJ2-5, with D unclear. V dropped 5 bases and J dropped 0 bases, with 10 bases sitting between them. This CDR3 is 14 amino acids long. Germline assignment: CDR1 MNHEY and CDR2 SVGEGT. CDR3 amino acids: CASSTIPHQETQYF. DNA of the CDR3: TGTGCCAGCAGTACCATTCCGCACCAAGAGACCCAGTACTTC.

In regard to this clonotype: A read error may account for a junction end that differs from germline. This sequence joins TRBV12-3 or TRBV12-4 and TRBJ2-2; 9 bases fit TRBD1. The CDR3 loop spans 15 amino acids. The CDR3 DNA sequence: TGTGCCAGCAGGTCACAGGGGGCGCGGACCGGGGAGCGGTTTTTT. Amino acid sequence: CASRSQGARTGERFF.

The chain uses TRBV20-1 and TRBJ2-1; D may be TRBD2 (6 bases). CDR3 length equals 16 residues. The germline gives CDR1 DFQATT, CDR2 SNEGSKA (reference sequence). Trimming took 5 bases from V and 8 from J, leaving 25 bases between them. The CDR3, as DNA: TGCAGTGCTGGGAAGGACTCGCGGCGGGGTACGGATGAGCAGTTCTTC. The encoded protein is CSAGKDSRRGTDEQFF.

In its sample, this clonotype was seen a few times. V gene TRBV20-1 combines with J gene TRBJ1-2, with D unresolved. This CDR3 contains 14 residues. Germline V gene data show CDR1 as DFQATT and CDR2 as SNEGSKA (reference sequence). The V and J ends lost 0 bases and 2 bases respectively, with 10 bases between them. As DNA, the CDR3 is TGCAGTGCTAGAGATACGAAGGGAAACTATGGCTACACCTTC. This translates into CSARDTKGNYGYTF.

This clonotype was detected once. This chain joins TRBV18 and TRBJ2-3; D is ambiguous. Looked up from germline, CDR1 is KGHSH and CDR2 is LQKENI. V lost 2 bases and J 5 bases, leaving 11 bases between the germline ends. CDR3 length equals 14 residues. CDR3 DNA sequence: TGTGCCAGCTCACCAGCGCCGAATCGAGATACGCAGTATTTT. Protein sequence: CASSPAPNRDTQYF.